The 12 T cell receptor beta chains given below trace back to one sample, sequenced in a study of cytomegalovirus exposure and HLA in healthy donors (TCRdb year 2017). The method behind the library was the immunoSEQ multiplex PCR assay. A mixture of 60 forward primers for TCR Vbeta segments and 13 reverse primers for TCR Jbeta segments was used in the multiplex PCR. TCRdb's version of the immuneACCESS table is confined to in-frame rearrangements and falls short of the full clone set. An unresolved V gene accounts for under half of the shortfall where checked; the remainder is of unknown origin. The sample includes around 160,000 clones, with roughly 85% observed a single time. 7.5% to 10% of the sample is held by the ten biggest clonotypes. Sequencing used PBMCs. The receptors were gathered from a man in his late teens or twenties in good health and CMV-seropositive.

This clone was seen a few times. The rearrangement uses TRBV4-1 and TRBJ1-1; the D gene is possibly TRBD1 (6 bases). CDR1 MGHRA and CDR2 YSYEKL come from the germline V gene. The V gene lost 4 bases and the J gene lost 0 bases, with 9 bases spanning the gap. This CDR3 contains 14 residues. The DNA for the CDR3 is TGCGCCAGCAGCCTGGACAGTCTGAACACTGAAGCTTTCTTT. It codes for CASSLDSLNTEAFF.

The chain recombines TRBV5-6 with TRBJ2-7, with 8 bases identical to TRBD2. Germline loops: CDR1 SGHDT, CDR2 YYEEEE. The trim removed 5 bases at V and 7 bases at J, leaving 11 bases unmatched. This CDR3 comprises 14 residues. DNA for the CDR3: TGTGCCAGCAGTGAGGGAGCGGGGGTGAGAGAGCAGTACTTC. It yields the protein CASSEGAGVREQYF.

The V call is TRBV7-2, the J call TRBJ2-3, with D perhaps TRBD2 (6 bases). V was shortened by 1 base and J by 5 bases, with 10 bases between the two germline ends. Germline V CDR1 and CDR2: SGHTA, FQGNSA. The CDR3 spans 14 residues. Written as DNA, the CDR3 is TGTGCCAGCAGCTTAGGTGCGGGGAGAGATACGCAGTATTTT. Its protein product is CASSLGAGRDTQYF.

This clone has a single count. This chain joins TRBV5-1 and TRBJ2-2; 9 bases agree with TRBD1. The V and J ends lost 4 bases and 6 bases, in that order; junction bases with no gene match: 7. This CDR3 spans 15 amino acids. The V gene's germline CDR1 is SGHRS and CDR2 YFSETQ. The CDR3 nucleotides read TGCGCCAGCAGCCCGCCCGGGACAGGGTCCGGGGAGCTGTTTTTT. This translates into CASSPPGTGSGELFF.

This chain joins TRBV15 and TRBJ2-2; TRBD2 is a possible D gene (6 bases). V lost 1 base to trimming and J lost 4 bases, with 13 bases between them. From germline, CDR1 is LNHNV and CDR2 YYDKDF (reference sequence). The CDR3 runs to 16 residues. Written as DNA, the CDR3 is TGTGCCACCAGCAGAGCCGGGGACTCTCTCACCGGGGAGCTGTTTTTT. Translated, it gives CATSRAGDSLTGELFF.

A single count supports this clone. The chain recombines TRBV5-1 with TRBJ1-4, with 9 positions matching TRBD1. From germline, CDR1 is SGHRS and CDR2 YFSETQ. The CDR3 runs to 16 residues. Trimming cost V 4 bases and J 7 bases; bases outside gene matches: 11. The CDR3 region has the DNA TGCGCCAGCAGCAAAGCGGGACAGGGTCCGGGTGAAAAACTGTTTTTT. This sequence encodes CASSKAGQGPGEKLFF.

The CDR3 sequence is CASSSDRVVSYEQYF. CDR3 in DNA: TGCGCCAGCAGCTCGGACAGGGTAGTCTCCTACGAGCAGTACTTC. The rearrangement uses TRBV5-1 and TRBJ2-7; TRBD1 matches 8 bases. V lost 3 bases and J lost 0; bases outside the gene matches: 5. The CDR3 has 15 residues. The germline gives CDR1 SGHRS, CDR2 YFSETQ.

CDR3 loop: CASSWAGAAYEQYF. The CDR3 DNA reads TGTGCCAGCAGTTGGGCGGGGGCAGCCTACGAGCAGTACTTC. The gene calls are TRBV25-1 and TRBJ2-7; tentatively, D is TRBD2 (7 bases). Looked up from germline, CDR1 is MGHDK and CDR2 is SYGVNS. The CDR3 consists of 14 residues. V was clipped by 5 bases and J by 2 bases, with 13 bases between them.

This chain links TRBV7-6 with TRBJ1-1; TRBD1 matches at 10 bases. The CDR3 length is 15 residues. Trimming at V came to 5 bases and at J to 5 bases, leaving 8 bases not matched to a gene. Germline V gene lookup returns CDR1 SGHVS and CDR2 FNYEAQ. CDR3 nucleotides: TGTGCCAGCAGCCCGAAGACAGGGGGCCGGACTGAAGCTTTCTTT. Translation gives CASSPKTGGRTEAFF.

This clone occurred a few times. The V and J genes are TRBV2 and TRBJ1-2; 10 bases align to TRBD1. In germline, CDR1 is SNHLY, CDR2 FYNNEI. V lost 6 bases, J lost 4 bases, and 8 bases stayed unmatched. The CDR3 totals 15 residues. Here the CDR3 reads CASSDRGQGVYGYTF. The CDR3, as DNA: TGTGCCAGCAGCGACAGGGGGCAGGGGGTCTATGGCTACACCTTC.

In nucleotides, the CDR3 is TGTGCCAGTAGTTACGGGTACACCATATATTTT. It yields the protein CASSYGYTIYF. The V and J genes are TRBV19 and TRBJ1-3; no firm D call. Trimming removed 5 bases at V and 8 bases at J, with 7 bases between. Germline V gives CDR1 LNHDA, CDR2 SQIVND (reference sequence). This CDR3 is built from 11 residues.

V usage is TRBV5-5 and J usage is TRBJ1-4; D is possibly TRBD1 (6 bases). The length of the CDR3 is 15 residues. Germline assignment: CDR1 SGHKS and CDR2 YYEKEE (reference sequence). V was pared by 6 bases and J by 8 bases, with 20 bases between. The CDR3 coding sequence is TGTGCCAGCACCCTCTTAGCAGGGGTCGGCGAAAAACTGTTTTTT. Its translation: CASTLLAGVGEKLFF.